The entry that follows covers one T cell receptor (beta chain) sequence. The assay was immunoSEQ multiplex PCR, and TCRdb's table has in-frame clones only and misses some. Of 120,000 to 150,000 clones listed, around 90% are singletons. The CDR3 sequence is 14 residues long. Per germline, CDR1 DFQATT and CDR2 SNEGSKA (reference sequence). J lost 5 bases, V lost 3 bases, and 7 bases had no gene match. This sample is drawn from a study of control samples from healthy donors and cancer patients. The chain links TRBV20-1 to TRBJ2-3; 8 bases line up with TRBD2. Sequences were obtained from blood. This clonotype was obtained from a young man in good health. This chain's CDR3 is CSASIGGAQDTQYF. The CDR3 nucleotides read TGCAGTGCTAGTATCGGGGGGGCCCAAGATACGCAGTATTTT.